This T cell receptor (beta chain) was captured by sequencing in a study of blood T cell repertoires in COVID-19. Across the whole study: From T cells, B-cell-depleted T cells, or PBMCs came the material, which was cDNA or gDNA.

Assay: immunoSEQ multiplex PCR; the TCRdb copy retains only in-frame clones and omits some. The profile shows roughly 230,000 clones, approximately 86% of them singletons. This clone was detected once. From germline, CDR1 is SGHRS and CDR2 YFSETQ. Deletions cut 5 bases from V and 1 base from J, with 9 bases between. CDR3 length: 14 amino acids. J is TRBJ2-2 and V is TRBV5-1; D not certain. This TCR derives from a human donor in a cohort sampled during active COVID-19. The material sequenced was peripheral blood. The CDR3 loop reads CASRFRLNTGELFF. The CDR3 nucleotides are TGCGCCAGCAGATTTAGACTGAACACCGGGGAGCTGTTTTTT.